This is a list of T cell receptor beta chains from one sample in a study of Graves' ophthalmopathy and Graves' hyperthyroidism. One entry per CDR3 protein results from TCRdb running MiXCR on the multiplex PCR reads. The sample consists of about 160,000 distinct CDR3 sequences, approximately 40% of them appearing once. The specimen was peripheral blood. Receptors originate from a man aged 25 to 40 with Graves' ophthalmopathy. The CDR3 runs from the conserved cysteine through the conserved F or W. The D gene is left open where the match is weak. The size of a clone is reported for some rows only, either as once, few or many, or as a class for expanded clones.

D: TRBD2; size: .; V: TRBV6-2/TRBV6-3; J: TRBJ2-5; DNA: TGTGCCAGCACTCCCCATCGGGATAGCGGGAGTGGGTTTCAGGAGACCCAGTACTTC; CDR3: CASTPHRDSGSGFQETQYF
D: .; size: many; V: TRBV7-2; J: TRBJ2-7; DNA: TGTGCCAGCAGCCCACGGGGCAGCGTTACCTACGAGCAGTACTTC; CDR3: CASSPRGSVTYEQYF
D: .; size: .; V: TRBV15; J: TRBJ2-2; DNA: TGTGCCACCAGCAGTCAACTAGCGAACACCGGGGAGCTGTTTTTT; CDR3: CATSSQLANTGELFF
D: .; size: once; V: TRBV30; J: TRBJ2-7; DNA: TGTGCCTGGGTACAGGGATACGAGCAGTACTTC; CDR3: CAWVQGYEQYF
D: TRBD1; size: few; V: TRBV7-9; J: TRBJ1-1; DNA: TGTGCCAGCAGGCTAACAGGGGGAGACACTGAAGCTTTCTTT; CDR3: CASRLTGGDTEAFF
D: .; size: many; V: TRBV6-5; J: TRBJ1-1; DNA: TGTGCCAGCAGAACCGACATGTCAGGCACTGAAGCTTTCTTT; CDR3: CASRTDMSGTEAFF
D: .; size: .; V: TRBV7-3; J: TRBJ2-5; DNA: TGTGCCAGCAGCGAGGGGGGGACTACCCTGTACTTC; CDR3: CASSEGGTTLYF
D: TRBD2; size: few; V: TRBV6-2/TRBV6-3; J: TRBJ2-7; DNA: TGTGCCAGCACTCCGCCCGGGACTAGCGGGAGTTACGAGCAGTACTTC; CDR3: CASTPPGTSGSYEQYF
D: TRBD1; size: .; V: TRBV19; J: TRBJ1-2; DNA: TGTGCCAGTACCCCCTCGACAGGGGTCTATGGCTACACCTTC; CDR3: CASTPSTGVYGYTF
D: .; size: .; V: TRBV28; J: TRBJ2-7; DNA: TGTGCCAGCAGTTTGGGGATCACCTACGAGCAGTACTTC; CDR3: CASSLGITYEQYF
D: TRBD1; size: .; V: TRBV11-2; J: TRBJ1-3; DNA: TGTGCCAGCAGCCAAAACAGGGGGCTCTCCGAGGCCGGAAACACCATATATTTT; CDR3: CASSQNRGLSEAGNTIYF
D: .; size: .; V: TRBV27; J: TRBJ1-3; DNA: TGTGCCAGCAGTCCGAAGCGAAGCGGAAACACCATATATTTT; CDR3: CASSPKRSGNTIYF
D: TRBD1; size: .; V: TRBV4-1; J: TRBJ2-7; DNA: TGCGCCAGCAGCCAAGATCGGGACAGGGGCTACGAGCAGTACTTC; CDR3: CASSQDRDRGYEQYF
D: .; size: many; V: TRBV19; J: TRBJ1-2; DNA: TGTGCCAGTAGTATAGTTTCAGGATCGGGATATGGCTACACCTTC; CDR3: CASSIVSGSGYGYTF
D: .; size: many; V: TRBV24-1; J: TRBJ1-1; DNA: TGTGCCACCAGTGAAGCGAAACAGCTCAAAGCTTTCTTT; CDR3: CATSEAKQLKAFF
D: .; size: many; V: TRBV6-5; J: TRBJ1-5; DNA: TGTGCCAGCAGTTACTCCGGGGGTTCAGAACAGCCCCAGCATTTT; CDR3: CASSYSGGSEQPQHF
D: TRBD1; size: many; V: TRBV20-1; J: TRBJ1-1; DNA: TGCAGTGCTAGTGGGACAGGGAACACTGAAGCTTTCTTT; CDR3: CSASGTGNTEAFF
D: TRBD1; size: many; V: TRBV29-1; J: TRBJ1-3; DNA: TGCAGCGTTGCAGGGGGCTCTGGAAACACCATATATTTT; CDR3: CSVAGGSGNTIYF
D: TRBD1; size: many; V: TRBV12-3/TRBV12-4; J: TRBJ2-6; DNA: TGTGCCAGCAGTTTACAGGGGGCGAGTGGGGCCAACGTCCTGACTTTC; CDR3: CASSLQGASGANVLTF
D: .; size: many; V: TRBV27; J: TRBJ2-5; DNA: TGTGCCAGCAGCTTTCGGGAACAAGAGACCCAGTACTTC; CDR3: CASSFREQETQYF
D: .; size: many; V: TRBV20-1; J: TRBJ1-1; DNA: TGCAGTGCTAGAGATTTGGCAGGACTAGTTTTT; CDR3: CSARDLAGLVF
D: .; size: many; V: TRBV12-3/TRBV12-4; J: TRBJ1-2; DNA: TGTGCCAGCAGTTCACAGGGAGATAGCTACACCTTC; CDR3: CASSSQGDSYTF
D: TRBD1; size: .; V: TRBV6-1; J: TRBJ2-7; DNA: TGTGCCAGCAGTGAACCCGACAGGGGGAGCTCCTACGAGCAGTACTTC; CDR3: CASSEPDRGSSYEQYF
D: .; size: .; V: TRBV6-1; J: TRBJ2-7; DNA: TGTGCCAGCAGGAGGGTCCCCTACGAGCAGTACTTC; CDR3: CASRRVPYEQYF
D: .; size: many; V: TRBV7-2; J: TRBJ1-2; DNA: TGTGCCAGCAGCTTAGACAGGGAATACTATGGCTACACCTTC; CDR3: CASSLDREYYGYTF
D: .; size: many; V: TRBV12-3/TRBV12-4; J: TRBJ2-5; DNA: TGTGCCAGCAGTCCTCAGGGGCGAGGAGGGGAGACCCAGTACTTC; CDR3: CASSPQGRGGETQYF
D: .; size: .; V: TRBV6-1; J: TRBJ1-5; DNA: TGTGCCAGCAGCCTAGGCCGCCAGTGGCCCCAGCATTTT; CDR3: CASSLGRQWPQHF
D: .; size: many; V: TRBV30; J: TRBJ1-1; DNA: TGTGCCTGGAGTAGGGGCTGGAACACTGAAGCTTTCTTT; CDR3: CAWSRGWNTEAFF
D: TRBD2; size: .; V: TRBV7-2; J: TRBJ2-7; DNA: TGTGCCAGCAGCTTAATCGCTAGCGGAAACGCCTACGAGCAGTACTTC; CDR3: CASSLIASGNAYEQYF
D: .; size: many; V: TRBV24-1; J: TRBJ2-2; DNA: TGTGCCACCAGTGATTTTGGGACCGCGGGTACCGGGGAGCTGTTTTTT; CDR3: CATSDFGTAGTGELFF
D: .; size: many; V: TRBV19; J: TRBJ2-2; DNA: TGTGCCAGTACGTCAGGACTATACACCGGGGAGCTGTTTTTT; CDR3: CASTSGLYTGELFF
D: .; size: .; V: TRBV6-1; J: TRBJ2-5; DNA: TGTGCCAGCAGTGTACAGCCACAAGAGACCCAGTACTTC; CDR3: CASSVQPQETQYF
D: .; size: .; V: TRBV5-5; J: TRBJ2-6; DNA: TGTGCCAGCAGCTTGGTAGCGGTGGGGGGGGCCAACGTCCTGACTTTC; CDR3: CASSLVAVGGANVLTF
D: .; size: .; V: TRBV20-1; J: TRBJ2-7; DNA: TGCAGTGCTAGCCCCTGGGGACTGGAGGGCGAGCAGTACTTC; CDR3: CSASPWGLEGEQYF
D: TRBD1; size: many; V: TRBV27; J: TRBJ2-7; DNA: TGTGCCAGCAGTCCCGGGACAGGGGCCGAGCAGTACTTC; CDR3: CASSPGTGAEQYF
D: TRBD1; size: many; V: TRBV12-3/TRBV12-4; J: TRBJ1-5; DNA: TGTGCCAGCAGTGACGCCCGGGACAGGTACAATCAGCCCCAGCATTTT; CDR3: CASSDARDRYNQPQHF
D: TRBD1; size: many; V: TRBV27; J: TRBJ1-2; DNA: TGTGCCACCCGCCTCACCGGGACAGGGTTTAGTAACTATGGCTACACCTTC; CDR3: CATRLTGTGFSNYGYTF
D: .; size: once; V: TRBV12-3/TRBV12-4; J: TRBJ2-7; DNA: TGTGCCAGCAGTCCCCAACAGGGTGGAAGGCAGTACTTC; CDR3: CASSPQQGGRQYF
D: TRBD1; size: .; V: TRBV27; J: TRBJ2-5; DNA: TGTGCCAGCAGTTATCGGACAGGGGACAAAGAGACCCAGTACTTC; CDR3: CASSYRTGDKETQYF
D: .; size: many; V: TRBV30; J: TRBJ1-1; DNA: TGTGCCTGGACAGGGCTTAGTACTGAAGCTTTCTTT; CDR3: CAWTGLSTEAFF
D: .; size: many; V: TRBV6-5; J: TRBJ1-1; DNA: TGTGCCAGCAGTCACCAGCCGACGGGGTACACTGAAGCTTTCTTT; CDR3: CASSHQPTGYTEAFF
D: TRBD1; size: .; V: TRBV6-1; J: TRBJ2-7; DNA: TGTGCCAGCAGTCGTGACAGGGCTCCGTACGAGCGGTACTTC; CDR3: CASSRDRAPYERYF
D: .; size: .; V: TRBV7-2; J: TRBJ2-7; DNA: TGTGCCAGCAGCGGAGGTAGCGGAAGAACCTACGAGCAGTACTTC; CDR3: CASSGGSGRTYEQYF
D: TRBD1; size: .; V: TRBV29-1; J: TRBJ2-7; DNA: TGCAGCGCCGGGCGGGACAGGAGTTCCTACGAGCAGTACTTC; CDR3: CSAGRDRSSYEQYF
D: .; size: many; V: TRBV6-5; J: TRBJ2-7; DNA: TGTGCCAGCAGTTACGTTATGATTGGCCGATCCTACGAGCAGTACTTC; CDR3: CASSYVMIGRSYEQYF
D: .; size: many; V: TRBV2; J: TRBJ1-5; DNA: TGTGCCAGCAGTGAAGGAGAGGATGAGGAGCAGCCCCAGCATTTT; CDR3: CASSEGEDEEQPQHF
D: .; size: once; V: TRBV7-8; J: TRBJ1-5; DNA: TGTGCCAGCAGCTTAGGGGGTCCCCCCACGGGCAATCAGCCCCAGCATTTT; CDR3: CASSLGGPPTGNQPQHF
D: .; size: .; V: TRBV27; J: TRBJ2-7; DNA: TGTGCCAGCAGTTCGAACAGGGTACGGGGCTACGAGCAGTACTTC; CDR3: CASSSNRVRGYEQYF
D: .; size: .; V: TRBV20-1; J: TRBJ2-5; DNA: TGCAGTGCCCAAAGGGGGATCGAAGAGACCCAGTACTTC; CDR3: CSAQRGIEETQYF
D: TRBD2; size: many; V: TRBV12-3/TRBV12-4; J: TRBJ2-7; DNA: TGTGCCAGCACCCAGTTTGATAGCGGGACCCGTGGGGAGCAGTACTTC; CDR3: CASTQFDSGTRGEQYF
D: .; size: many; V: TRBV7-2; J: TRBJ2-7; DNA: TGTGCCAGCCAAGGCGCTAACGAGCAGTACTTC; CDR3: CASQGANEQYF
D: .; size: .; V: TRBV6-1; J: TRBJ2-7; DNA: TGTGCCAGCAGTCAGGGATCTAGGTCCTACGAGCAGTACTTC; CDR3: CASSQGSRSYEQYF
D: .; size: .; V: TRBV28; J: TRBJ1-2; DNA: TGTGCCAGCACCCTGGGGGGGCAGAAGGATGGCTACACCTTC; CDR3: CASTLGGQKDGYTF
D: TRBD1; size: .; V: TRBV28; J: TRBJ1-1; DNA: TGTGCCAGCGCCCTGACAGGGGGTGAAGCTTTCTTT; CDR3: CASALTGGEAFF
D: .; size: .; V: TRBV20-1; J: TRBJ2-5; DNA: TGCAGTGCTAGAGTTATCAATGGGGGGGAGACCCAGTACTTC; CDR3: CSARVINGGETQYF
D: TRBD2; size: many; V: TRBV4-1; J: TRBJ2-7; DNA: TGCGCCAGCAGCCAGGAGTCCCCACCGGGACTAGTTTTGTACGAGCAGTACTTC; CDR3: CASSQESPPGLVLYEQYF